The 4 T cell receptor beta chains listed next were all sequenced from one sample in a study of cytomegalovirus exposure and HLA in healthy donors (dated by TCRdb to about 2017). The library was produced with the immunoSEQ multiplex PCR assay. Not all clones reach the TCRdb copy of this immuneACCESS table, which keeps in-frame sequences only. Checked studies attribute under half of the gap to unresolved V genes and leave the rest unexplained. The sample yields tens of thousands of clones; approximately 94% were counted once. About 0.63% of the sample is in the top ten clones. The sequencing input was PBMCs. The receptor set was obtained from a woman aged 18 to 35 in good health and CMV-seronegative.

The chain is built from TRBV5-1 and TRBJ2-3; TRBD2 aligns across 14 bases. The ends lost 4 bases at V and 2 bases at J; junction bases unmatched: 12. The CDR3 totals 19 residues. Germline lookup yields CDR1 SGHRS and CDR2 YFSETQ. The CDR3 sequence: CASSVGTSGGYRFTDTQYF. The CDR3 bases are TGCGCCAGCAGCGTCGGGACTAGCGGGGGATACAGGTTCACAGATACGCAGTATTTT.

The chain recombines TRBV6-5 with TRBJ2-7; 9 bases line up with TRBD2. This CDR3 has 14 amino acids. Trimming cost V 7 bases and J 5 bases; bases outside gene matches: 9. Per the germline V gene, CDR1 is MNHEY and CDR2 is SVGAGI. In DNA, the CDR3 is TGTGCCAGCAAAAAGGGACTAGCATCGGACGAGCAGTACTTC. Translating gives CASKKGLASDEQYF.

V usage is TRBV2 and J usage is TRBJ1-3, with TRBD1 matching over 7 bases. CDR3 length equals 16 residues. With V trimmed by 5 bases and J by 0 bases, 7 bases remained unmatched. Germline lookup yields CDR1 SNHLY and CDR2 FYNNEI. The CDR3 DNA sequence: TGTGCCAGCAGTCAGCAGGACAGGCTCTCTGGAAACACCATATATTTT. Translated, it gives CASSQQDRLSGNTIYF.

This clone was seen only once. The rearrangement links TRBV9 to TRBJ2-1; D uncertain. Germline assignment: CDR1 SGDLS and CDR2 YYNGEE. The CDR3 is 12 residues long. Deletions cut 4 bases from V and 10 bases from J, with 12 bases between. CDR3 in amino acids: CASSSRLAEQFF. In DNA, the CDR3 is TGTGCCAGCAGCTCCAGACTCGCAGAGCAGTTCTTC. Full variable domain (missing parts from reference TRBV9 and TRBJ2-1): DSGVTQTPKHLITATGQRVTLRCSPRSGDLSVYWYQQSLDQGLQFLIQYYNGEERAKGNILERFSAQQFPDLHSELNLSSLELGDSALYFCASSSRLAEQFFGPGTRLTVL.